Listed here are 20 T cell receptor beta chains from one sample, sequenced in a study of blood T cell repertoires in COVID-19. Produced via immunoSEQ multiplex PCR; TCRdb's table is partial and in-frame only. The sample has 50,000 to 70,000 clones; roughly 82% are singletons. The sequenced sample was peripheral blood. These receptors originate from an older woman with acute or convalescent COVID-19.

V usage is TRBV10-2 and J usage is TRBJ1-2; 7 bases map to TRBD1. The CDR3 spans 13 residues. Germline loops: CDR1 WSHSY, CDR2 SAAADI. Trimming cost V 2 bases and J 4 bases; bases outside gene matches: 1. The CDR3 sequence is CASSEDRAYGYTF. Written as DNA, the CDR3 is TGCGCCAGCAGTGAGGACAGGGCCTATGGCTACACCTTC.

The V gene is TRBV6-5, the J gene TRBJ1-4; D call uncertain. Germline loops: CDR1 MNHEY, CDR2 SVGAGI. The CDR3 spans 14 residues. The V end lost 8 bases, the J end lost 2 bases, and 12 bases lay between the germline ends. The CDR3 nucleotides are TGTGCCAGCTTTGCGGAATTCACTAATGAAAAACTGTTTTTT. Translation: CASFAEFTNEKLFF.

This chain joins TRBV10-1 and TRBJ2-1; TRBD2 matches at 11 bases. CDR1 is WNHNN, CDR2 SYGVQD, per germline (reference sequence). With V trimmed by 10 bases and J by 0 bases, 8 bases remained unmatched. The CDR3 consists of 16 residues. The CDR3 nucleotides are TGCGCCAACCTGCCCCTAGCGGGGGGCTCCTACAATGAGCAGTTCTTC. This codes for CANLPLAGGSYNEQFF.

The DNA of the CDR3 is TGCGCCAGCAGCTTGACGGGGACAGGGCAAATATATGAGCAGTTCTTC. This sequence encodes CASSLTGTGQIYEQFF. The chain employs TRBV5-1 and TRBJ2-1, with 9 bases lining up with TRBD1. Germline V gene sequence: CDR1 SGHRS, CDR2 YFSETQ. CDR3 length equals 16 residues. J lost 8 bases, V lost 1 base, and 10 bases had no gene match.

In its sample, this clone was seen a few times. The rearrangement uses TRBV5-1 and TRBJ1-4; weak D call: TRBD1 (5 bases). Germline V gene sequence: CDR1 SGHRS, CDR2 YFSETQ. The CDR3 contains 15 residues. Trimming removed 1 base from V and 11 bases from J, with 18 bases in between. CDR3 sequence (DNA): TGCGCCAGCAGCTTGACCCAAGCCGGAGGGGCTAAACTGTTTTTT. Protein sequence: CASSLTQAGGAKLFF.

This chain connects TRBV6-5 to TRBJ1-6; D unclear. Germline V gene sequence: CDR1 MNHEY, CDR2 SVGAGI. This CDR3 is 14 amino acids long. V lost 7 bases to trimming and J lost 6 bases, with 13 bases between them. The CDR3 protein is CASIPHPGNSPLHF. Written as DNA, the CDR3 is TGTGCCAGCATTCCCCATCCGGGTAATTCACCCCTCCACTTT.

This clone was found a few times. The chain carries TRBV3-1 (or the pseudogene TRBV3-2) and TRBJ2-7, with D perhaps TRBD2 (6 bases). The germline V gene has CDR1 LGHDT and CDR2 YNNKEL (reference sequence). There are 13 residues in the CDR3. Trimming stripped 5 bases from V and 7 bases from J, with 15 bases between. CDR3 bases: TGTGCCAGCAGCTTATTGACTAGTGGGGAGCAGTACTTC. Encoded protein: CASSLLTSGEQYF.

This CDR3 reads CASSIRSGSYNEKLFF. CDR3 coding DNA: TGTGCCAGTAGTATAAGGTCGGGGAGCTATAATGAAAAACTGTTTTTT. The chain is built from TRBV19 and TRBJ1-4, with D unresolved. The CDR3 length is 16 residues. V lost 2 bases and J lost 4, with 14 bases in between. CDR1 is LNHDA, CDR2 SQIVND, per germline (reference sequence).

This clone has a handful of counts. The chain has TRBV9 and TRBJ2-3; D is unresolved. Germline-derived CDR1 and CDR2 are SGDLS and YYNGEE. The CDR3 sequence is 14 residues long. Deletions cut 0 bases from V and 5 bases from J, with 10 bases between. The chain's CDR3 is CASSVAPRGDTQYF. DNA of the CDR3: TGTGCCAGCAGCGTAGCACCGCGCGGAGATACGCAGTATTTT. The entire variable domain, with the rest obtained from reference TRBV9 and TRBJ2-3, is as follows: DSGVTQTPKHLITATGQRVTLRCSPRSGDLSVYWYQQSLDQGLQFLIQYYNGEERAKGNILERFSAQQFPDLHSELNLSSLELGDSALYFCASSVAPRGDTQYFGPGTRLTVL.

The V call is TRBV9, the J call TRBJ1-3; TRBD1 matches at 7 bases. With 3 bases clipped from V and 0 bases from J, the junction kept 6 bases outside the gene matches. CDR3 length: 16 amino acids. Germline lookup yields CDR1 SGDLS and CDR2 YYNGEE. CDR3 protein: CASSASGTDSGNTIYF. CDR3 sequence (DNA): TGTGCCAGCAGCGCGAGTGGGACAGACTCTGGAAACACCATATATTTT.

This chain uses TRBV7-9 with TRBJ1-3; D ambiguous. The CDR3 sequence is 14 residues long. Germline CDR1 and CDR2: SEHNR and FQNEAQ (reference sequence). Trimming shortened V by 1 base and J by 6 bases, and 10 bases separated the two germline ends. The CDR3 region has the DNA TGTGCCAGCAGCTTAGGCGGAGGTGAAAACACCATATATTTT. It encodes CASSLGGGENTIYF.

As for this clone: Other DNA sequences in the same sample also yield this CDR3. The CDR3: CATSGGAFNEQFF. CDR3 sequence (DNA): TGTGCCACCAGTGGGGGAGCTTTCAATGAGCAGTTCTTC. The gene calls are TRBV24-1 and TRBJ2-1, with a possible D match to TRBD2 (5 bases). The germline CDR1 and CDR2 sequences are KGHDR and SFDVKD. The CDR3 has 13 amino acids. V shed 5 bases and J shed 6 bases, with 10 bases lying between them.

The chain is built from TRBV7-6 and TRBJ2-7, with 8 bases identical to TRBD2. Germline V lookup: CDR1 SGHVS, CDR2 FNYEAQ. The CDR3 has 13 residues. J gave up 2 bases and V 3 bases, and 0 bases lay outside the gene matches. Here the CDR3 DNA reads TGTGCCAGCAGCTTGGGACTAGCCTACGAGCAGTACTTC. This gives the protein CASSLGLAYEQYF.

This chain links TRBV14 with TRBJ2-1, with unresolved D. Germline V CDR1 and CDR2: SGHDN, FVKESK. The CDR3 covers 13 residues. V was cut by 4 bases and J by 2 bases, with 6 bases left in between. CDR3 DNA: TGTGCCAGCAGCCCCAGCGCCTACAATGAGCAGTTCTTC. This sequence encodes CASSPSAYNEQFF.

The chain is built from TRBV9 and TRBJ1-4, with D possibly TRBD1 on 6 matching bases. The CDR3 covers 15 residues. Per the germline V gene, CDR1 is SGDLS and CDR2 is YYNGEE. Trimming took off 4 bases at V and 4 bases at J, with 14 bases between the two ends. For the CDR3, the DNA is TGTGCCAGCAGCTTCCGGACAGACTATAATGAAAAACTGTTTTTT. Its translation: CASSFRTDYNEKLFF.

The chain uses TRBV15 and TRBJ1-2; 8 bases agree with TRBD1. The CDR3 is 15 amino acids. Unmatched junction bases numbered 11, after V lost 4 bases and J lost 7 bases. The germline V gene encodes CDR1 LNHNV and CDR2 YYDKDF (reference sequence). CDR3 bases: TGTGCCACCAGCACTATCGGACAGGGAAAAGGTGGCTACACCTTC. It specifies CATSTIGQGKGGYTF.

The chain is built from TRBV11-3 and TRBJ2-7, with 8 bases identical to TRBD2. The CDR3 runs to 13 residues. The germline gives CDR1 SGHNT, CDR2 YENEEA. The V segment lost 8 bases and the J segment 0 bases; nucleotides outside the gene matches: 3. This CDR3 is CASSGGSSYEQYF. Written as DNA, the CDR3 is TGTGCCAGCTCGGGGGGGAGCTCCTACGAGCAGTACTTC.

This clone was found once. The genes are TRBV20-1 and TRBJ1-6; 8 bases line up with TRBD1. V lost 3 bases to trimming and J lost 8 bases; unmatched junction nucleotides: 3. CDR3 length: 13 amino acids. Per the germline V gene, CDR1 is DFQATT and CDR2 is SNEGSKA (reference sequence). CDR3 bases: TGCAGTGCTAGTCAGGGGGCTTATTCACCCCTCCACTTT. The encoded protein is CSASQGAYSPLHF.

This chain links TRBV5-1 with TRBJ1-1, with 7 bases lining up with TRBD1. V shed 6 bases, J shed 4 bases, and the junction held 6 bases outside the gene matches. The CDR3 has 13 amino acids. Germline V CDR1 and CDR2: SGHRS, YFSETQ. This chain's CDR3 is CASTSQGGTEAFF. The CDR3 DNA follows: TGCGCCAGCACCTCTCAGGGGGGCACTGAAGCTTTCTTT.

This clone is a singleton in its sample. This sequence joins TRBV6-2 or TRBV6-3 and TRBJ2-3; no clear D. Germline values: CDR1 MNHEY, CDR2 SVGEGT. The CDR3 is made up of 18 amino acids. The V end lost 1 base, the J end lost 0 bases, and 17 bases lay between the germline ends. CDR3 in DNA: TGTGCCAGCAGTTACTACGTCGGGTCGGTTAGAAGCACAGATACGCAGTATTTT. This sequence encodes CASSYYVGSVRSTDTQYF.